The rows below give T cell receptor beta chains drawn from one sample of a study of T cells in Graves' hyperthyroidism and ophthalmopathy. MiXCR was run by TCRdb on the multiplex PCR reads, yielding one entry per CDR3 protein. Seen here are about 180,000 distinct CDR3 sequences, about a sixth observed once, and the top ten hold roughly 29%. Sequenced sample: blood. Receptor source: a woman aged 45-65 years with Graves' hyperthyroidism. Each CDR3 is given with its conserved first and last residue. D genes are given only for firm matches. Size values are once, few and many counts, or a class for expanded clones, and some rows have none.

V: TRBV4-1; size: .; length: 16; D: .; J: TRBJ2-3; CDR3: CASSQDSRVITDTQYF; DNA: TGCGCCAGCAGCCAAGATTCGCGGGTCATTACAGATACGCAGTATTTT
V: TRBV12-3/TRBV12-4; size: .; length: 13; D: .; J: TRBJ1-2; CDR3: CARSTQPHYGYTF; DNA: TGTGCCAGAAGTACACAGCCTCACTATGGCTACACCTTC
V: TRBV20-1; size: many; length: 14; D: .; J: TRBJ2-1; CDR3: CSAGLLGLYNEQFF; DNA: TGCAGTGCTGGGTTACTAGGCCTGTACAATGAGCAGTTCTTC
V: TRBV13; size: many; length: 14; D: TRBD1; J: TRBJ1-2; CDR3: CASSLGQVEYSYTF; DNA: TGTGCCAGCAGCTTGGGACAGGTGGAGTATAGCTACACCTTC
V: TRBV6-1; size: many; length: 14; D: .; J: TRBJ2-3; CDR3: CASSVGQLTDTQYF; DNA: TGTGCCAGCAGTGTCGGCCAACTCACAGATACGCAGTATTTT
V: TRBV6-5; size: few; length: 18; D: .; J: TRBJ1-2; CDR3: CASSYRGTGTTANYGYTF; DNA: TGTGCCAGCAGTTACAGGGGGACCGGCACGACAGCTAACTATGGCTACACCTTC
V: TRBV12-3/TRBV12-4; size: many; length: 14; D: TRBD1; J: TRBJ2-6; CDR3: CASSGTGGANVLTF; DNA: TGTGCCAGCAGTGGGACAGGTGGGGCCAACGTCCTGACTTTC
V: TRBV3-1; size: many; length: 14; D: TRBD2; J: TRBJ2-1; CDR3: CASSQAQRGAEQFF; DNA: TGTGCCAGCAGCCAAGCGCAGCGGGGGGCTGAGCAGTTCTTC
V: TRBV20-1; size: .; length: 17; D: .; J: TRBJ1-1; CDR3: CSASPGPNSYMNTEAFF; DNA: TGCAGTGCTAGCCCGGGACCCAATTCATACATGAACACTGAAGCTTTCTTT
V: TRBV29-1; size: few; length: 13; D: .; J: TRBJ1-1; CDR3: CSGDDRMNTEVFF; DNA: TGCAGCGGAGACGACAGAATGAACACTGAAGTTTTCTTT
V: TRBV6-2/TRBV6-3; size: many; length: 15; D: TRBD1; J: TRBJ1-2; CDR3: CASSLTGGANYGYTF; DNA: TGTGCCAGCAGTTTAACAGGGGGAGCTAACTATGGCTACACCTTC
V: TRBV15; size: .; length: 16; D: .; J: TRBJ2-3; CDR3: CATSPEQGTGTDTQYF; DNA: TGTGCCACCAGCCCTGAACAGGGCACCGGCACAGATACGCAGTATTTT
V: TRBV12-3/TRBV12-4; size: many; length: 13; D: TRBD1; J: TRBJ1-1; CDR3: CASSSQGFAEAFF; DNA: TGTGCCAGCAGTTCACAGGGGTTTGCTGAAGCTTTCTTT
V: TRBV4-1; size: many; length: 16; D: .; J: TRBJ1-1; CDR3: CASSQDAGLMNTEAFF; DNA: TGCGCCAGCAGCCAAGACGCAGGGCTAATGAACACTGAAGCTTTCTTT
V: TRBV20-1; size: once; length: 14; D: .; J: TRBJ2-2; CDR3: CSAKTGTNTGELFF; DNA: TGCAGTGCTAAGACCGGGACAAACACCGGGGAGCTGTTTTTT
V: TRBV11-3; size: many; length: 15; D: .; J: TRBJ2-2; CDR3: CASSPLRGGAGELFF; DNA: TGTGCCAGCAGCCCGCTTCGAGGGGGTGCCGGGGAGCTGTTTTTT
V: TRBV7-3; size: many; length: 15; D: .; J: TRBJ2-6; CDR3: CASSRGGGGANVLTF; DNA: TGTGCCAGCAGCCGAGGGGGTGGTGGGGCCAACGTCCTGACTTTC
V: TRBV5-1; size: .; length: 14; D: TRBD2; J: TRBJ2-1; CDR3: CASGTGGTYNEQFF; DNA: TGCGCCAGCGGCACGGGGGGGACCTACAATGAGCAGTTCTTC
V: TRBV10-2; size: many; length: 14; D: TRBD1; J: TRBJ1-2; CDR3: CASSDPYGQDGYTF; DNA: TGCGCCAGCAGTGACCCCTATGGACAGGATGGCTACACCTTC
V: TRBV6-5; size: many; length: 15; D: .; J: TRBJ2-3; CDR3: CASSYDSGRTDTQYF; DNA: TGTGCCAGCAGTTACGATAGCGGTCGTACAGATACGCAGTATTTT